This TCR beta chain came from a study of T cell repertoires in cytomegalovirus infection. This clonotype was observed a few times. Antigen unknown. TCRdb independently ran MiXCR on the reads; one entry per CDR3 protein. The sample contains some 100,000 distinct CDR3 sequences, 25% to 30% of which appear only once. The V gene lost 5 bases and the J gene lost 7 bases, with 18 bases spanning the gap. The CDR3 is made up of 14 amino acids. Germline lookup yields CDR1 LNHNV and CDR2 YYDKDF (reference sequence). This TCR was recovered from a human donor in good health (CMV status not recorded). Some clones in this sample may be carry-over from other donors' samples. This chain links TRBV15 with TRBJ2-7; D call uncertain. The source was CD8+ T cells from cultured PBMCs, collected from culture after CMV antigen stimulation. The CDR3 region is CATSLWRTLGEQYF. In DNA form, the CDR3 reads TGTGCCACCAGCCTTTGGAGAACCTTGGGGGAGCAGTACTTC.